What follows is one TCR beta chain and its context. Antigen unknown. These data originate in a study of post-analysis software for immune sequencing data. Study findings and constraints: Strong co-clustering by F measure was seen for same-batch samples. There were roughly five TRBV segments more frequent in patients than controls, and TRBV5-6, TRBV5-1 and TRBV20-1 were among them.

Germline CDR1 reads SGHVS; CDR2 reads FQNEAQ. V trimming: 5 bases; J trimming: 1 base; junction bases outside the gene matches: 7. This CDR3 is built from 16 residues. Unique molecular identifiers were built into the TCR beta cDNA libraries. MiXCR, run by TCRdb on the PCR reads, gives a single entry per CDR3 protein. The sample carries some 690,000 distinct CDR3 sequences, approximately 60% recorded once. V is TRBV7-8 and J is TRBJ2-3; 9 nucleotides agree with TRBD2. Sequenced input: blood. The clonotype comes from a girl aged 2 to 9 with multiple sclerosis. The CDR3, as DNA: TGTGCCAGCAGCCCGTTAGCGGGAGCTCGCACAGATACGCAGTATTTT. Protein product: CASSPLAGARTDTQYF.